This TCR beta chain was profiled in a study of vaccination effects on CD4 cells after COVID-19. Profiling relied on immunoSEQ multiplex PCR, and the TCRdb table lists in-frame clones only, not all of them. The profile covers 10,000 or so clones, with roughly 74% appearing a single time and 20% to 25% taken by the ten largest. This clone was observed a single time. Its specificity is unknown. The CDR3 runs to 12 residues. In germline, CDR1 is SGDLS, CDR2 YYNGEE. V was pared by 6 bases and J by 5 bases, with 5 bases of the junction left unmatched. Study observations and caveats: Healthy vaccinees' vaccine-induced clones included only 1 of 255 that recognized common cold coronaviruses.

Within the ViraFEST assay, antigen-specific CD4+ T cells underwent expansion with viral peptide pools prior to sequencing. At the end of nine to ten days of culture, CD4+ T cells were isolated. Testing of the vaccine recipients showed negative nucleocapsid antibodies and no prior SARS-CoV-2 infection. Replacing half the medium with IL-2 medium was done on days 3 and 7. The sequence was obtained from a human donor who received a COVID-19 vaccine. The chain employs TRBV9 and TRBJ2-7, with 7 positions matching TRBD1. The sample consisted of CD4+ T cells from PBMCs cultured with HCoV-229E spike peptides, taken before COVID-19 vaccination. As DNA, the CDR3 is TGTGCCAGCAAGGGGGCAGGTAACGAGCAGTACTTC. It encodes CASKGAGNEQYF. The whole variable domain, filled in from reference TRBV9 and TRBJ2-7, reads DSGVTQTPKHLITATGQRVTLRCSPRSGDLSVYWYQQSLDQGLQFLIQYYNGEERAKGNILERFSAQQFPDLHSELNLSSLELGDSALYFCASKGAGNEQYFGPGTRLTVT.